The 8 T cell receptor beta chains listed next were all sequenced from one sample in a study of OX40 agonist ivuxolimab in advanced cancers. Data came from immunoSEQ multiplex PCR; TCRdb stores just in-frame clones and leaves some out. The table includes about 76,000 clones, about 88% detected once. Source: CD4+ or CD8+ T cells sorted from blood, taken in a trial of the OX40 agonist ivuxolimab. The receptors here all came from an adult with an advanced solid tumor such as melanoma, head and neck, liver or kidney cancer.

This clone was observed a single time. V gene TRBV7-9 combines with J gene TRBJ1-1, with TRBD1 identical over 12 bases. Trimming took 5 bases from V and 6 from J; bases not matched to a gene: 7. CDR3 length: 15 residues. Germline-derived CDR1 and CDR2 are SEHNR and FQNEAQ (reference sequence). For the CDR3, the DNA is TGTGCCAGCAGCCCTCCGGGACAGGGGGCTCCTGAAGCTTTCTTT. It specifies CASSPPGQGAPEAFF.

The rearrangement links TRBV21-1 to TRBJ1-4; TRBD1 is taken as the D call from the table, unchecked against the DNA. TRBV21-1 is labeled a pseudogene. The CDR3 covers 17 residues. The CDR3 nucleotides are TGTGCCAGCAGCAAGGTTACTCCCGGGACAGGGAATGAAAAACTGTTTTTT. This codes for CASSKVTPGTGNEKLFF.

V is TRBV5-1 and J is TRBJ2-1; D is unclear. The V gene's germline CDR1 is SGHRS and CDR2 YFSETQ. V lost 0 bases to trimming and J lost 6 bases, with 10 bases between them. The CDR3 is made up of 14 amino acids. CDR3 sequence: CASSLGASSNEQFF. CDR3 DNA: TGCGCCAGCAGCTTGGGGGCGTCTTCCAATGAGCAGTTCTTC.

This sequence joins TRBV18 and TRBJ2-7; D possibly uses TRBD1 or TRBD2 (5 bases each). CDR1 is KGHSH and CDR2 is LQKENI in the germline V gene. The V gene lost 4 bases and the J gene lost 7 bases, with 29 bases spanning the gap. The CDR3 extends over 18 amino acids. CDR3 residues: CASSQLGPVRLVGWEQYF. The CDR3 nucleotides are TGTGCCAGCTCACAACTGGGACCCGTTCGTTTGGTCGGCTGGGAGCAGTACTTC. The full variable domain, rest sourced from reference TRBV18 and TRBJ2-7, is NAGVMQNPRHLVRRRGQEARLRCSPMKGHSHVYWYRQLPEEGLKFMVYLQKENIIDESGMPKERFSAEFPKEGPSILRIQQVVRGDSAAYFCASSQLGPVRLVGWEQYFGPGTRLTVT.

The rearrangement uses TRBV5-1 and TRBJ2-1; D remains unclear. The length of the CDR3 is 12 residues. Trimming pared 5 bases from V and 0 bases from J, leaving 3 bases between. Germline loops: CDR1 SGHRS, CDR2 YFSETQ. The CDR3 DNA reads TGCGCCAGCAGGGACTCCTACAATGAGCAGTTCTTC. Translation: CASRDSYNEQFF.

The chain couples TRBV18 to TRBJ1-1; D may be TRBD1 (6 bases). V lost 6 bases to trimming and J lost 7 bases, with 15 bases between them. CDR1 and CDR2 (germline): KGHSH, LQKENI. The CDR3 sequence is 13 residues long. DNA of the CDR3: TGTGCCAGCTCTCAACAAGGGGGGGTTGAAGCTTTCTTT. Encoded protein: CASSQQGGVEAFF.

The rearrangement uses TRBV28 and TRBJ1-1; 8 bases align to TRBD1. Looked up from germline, CDR1 is MDHEN and CDR2 is SYDVKM. This CDR3 has 17 amino acids. V lost 6 bases, J lost 10 bases, and 22 bases stayed unmatched. CDR3 sequence: CASRPRSSGQGRGVAFF. The CDR3 DNA reads as TGTGCCAGCAGACCCCGCTCTTCAGGACAGGGTCGAGGTGTAGCTTTCTTT.

V usage is TRBV5-4 and J usage is TRBJ1-3, with 7 bases aligning to TRBD1. Trimming cost V 2 bases and J 2 bases; bases outside gene matches: 1. The germline gives CDR1 SGHNT, CDR2 YYREEE (reference sequence). CDR3 size: 14 residues. DNA of the CDR3: TGTGCCAGCAGCTTAGGGACAGCTGGAAACACCATATATTTT. This encodes CASSLGTAGNTIYF. Full variable domain (missing parts from reference TRBV5-4 and TRBJ1-3): ETGVTQSPTHLIKTRGQQVTLRCSSQSGHNTVSWYQQALGQGPQFIFQYYREEENGRGNFPPRFSGLQFPNYSSELNVNALELDDSALYLCASSLGTAGNTIYFGEGSWLTVV.